Each of the 12 T cell receptor beta chains below was sequenced from the same sample in a study of T-cell memory formation after mild COVID-19. TCRdb re-called the 5' RACE reads with MiXCR, one entry per CDR3 protein. The sample has 350,000 to 450,000 distinct CDR3 sequences, roughly 14% seen once. The sample comprised PBMCs or a T cell subset sorted from them (not recorded which). These TCRs come from a man aged 18 to 29 who had mild COVID-19 (a few samples of this study predate the infection). Cell type and time point are not known.

The gene calls are TRBV4-3 and TRBJ2-2; D is unclear. The CDR3 has 14 amino acids. Between the trimmed V and J ends, which lost 0 bases and 9 bases, there was a span of 11 bases. Germline CDR1 reads LGHNA; CDR2 reads YSLEER. CDR3 bases: TGCGCCAGCAGCCAAGAATGGCAGGCCCGGGAGCTGTTTTTT. Its protein is CASSQEWQARELFF.

The rearrangement uses TRBV6-5 and TRBJ2-1, with D tentatively TRBD2 (5 bases). Trimming removed 0 bases from V and 8 bases from J, with 11 bases in between. The CDR3 runs to 14 residues. Germline CDR1 reads MNHEY; CDR2 reads SVGAGI. CDR3 bases: TGTGCCAGCAGTTACTCGATGCCCGGGGATGAGCAGTTCTTC. Its translation is CASSYSMPGDEQFF.

The chain couples TRBV6-5 to TRBJ2-7; possible D gene TRBD2, 5 bases. Trimming took off 2 bases at V and 6 bases at J, with 8 bases between the two ends. The CDR3 length is 12 residues. Germline CDR1 MNHEY, CDR2 SVGAGI. For the CDR3, the DNA is TGTGCCAGCAGTTACGGGAGTCGCGAGCAGTACTTC. Translated: CASSYGSREQYF.

The chain couples TRBV7-2 to TRBJ2-6; D gene unclear. V was cut by 3 bases and J by 4 bases, with 4 bases left in between. CDR3 size: 13 residues. Germline V gives CDR1 SGHTA, CDR2 FQGNSA. CDR3 sequence reads: CASSFKGANVLTF. In DNA, the CDR3 is TGTGCCAGCAGCTTTAAGGGGGCCAACGTCCTGACTTTC.

V usage is TRBV4-2 and J usage is TRBJ2-1; D remains ambiguous. Between the trimmed V and J ends, which lost 3 bases and 5 bases, there was a span of 17 bases. Germline CDR1 LGHNA, CDR2 YNFKEQ. The CDR3 spans 16 residues. The CDR3 spells CASSQGIGRKDNEQFF. The CDR3 DNA follows: TGTGCCAGCAGCCAGGGGATCGGCCGAAAAGACAATGAGCAGTTCTTC.

The genes are TRBV11-2 and TRBJ2-3; no clear D gene. V dropped 1 base and J dropped 2 bases, with 13 bases sitting between them. The CDR3 runs 16 residues. Germline CDR1 is SGHAT and CDR2 is FQNNGV. The CDR3 protein is CASSLGYAWLTDTQYF. In nucleotides, the CDR3 is TGTGCCAGCAGCTTAGGGTATGCTTGGCTCACAGATACGCAGTATTTT.

This clonotype was seen only a few times. The chain has TRBV4-1 and TRBJ1-2; D is unresolved. CDR3 length: 14 residues. Germline V lookup: CDR1 MGHRA, CDR2 YSYEKL. V was shortened by 0 bases and J by 10 bases, with 15 bases between the two germline ends. CDR3 loop: CASSQDWGSRDYTF. The CDR3 DNA reads TGCGCCAGCAGCCAAGATTGGGGTTCCCGGGACTACACCTTC.

The chain couples TRBV5-1 to TRBJ2-4, with D perhaps TRBD1 (6 bases). Trimming removed 4 bases at V and 4 bases at J, with 12 bases between. This CDR3 is 14 amino acids long. Germline CDR1 SGHRS, CDR2 YFSETQ. CDR3 sequence reads: CASSMDSTKNIQYF. The CDR3, as DNA: TGCGCCAGCAGCATGGACAGCACAAAAAACATTCAGTACTTC.

This clonotype was counted between two and nine times. The V gene is TRBV4-3, the J gene TRBJ2-1, with a possible D match to TRBD1 (5 bases). The CDR3 totals 16 residues. Trimming cost V 0 bases and J 8 bases, with 17 bases left between them. Looked up from germline, CDR1 is LGHNA and CDR2 is YSLEER. The CDR3 DNA reads TGCGCCAGCAGCCAAGATAGGACGTGGGGCATAGATGAGCAGTTCTTC. This gives the protein CASSQDRTWGIDEQFF.

The chain couples TRBV12-3 or TRBV12-4 to TRBJ1-1; unclear D gene. The CDR3 runs to 13 residues. The V end lost 3 bases, the J end lost 6 bases, and 11 bases lay between the germline ends. This CDR3 is CASSLWQESEAFF. Written as DNA, the CDR3 is TGTGCCAGCAGTTTGTGGCAGGAATCTGAAGCTTTCTTT.

This clonotype was detected only a few times. This chain connects TRBV29-1 to TRBJ1-2, with D hard to call. V was pared by 3 bases and J by 3 bases, with 8 bases between. The CDR3 extends over 12 amino acids. The germline V gene has CDR1 SQVTM and CDR2 ANQGSEA. CDR3 nucleotide sequence: TGCAGCGTTGATCCTTGGGACTATGGCTACACCTTC. Its translation is CSVDPWDYGYTF.

In this sample, this clonotype turned up a few times. The chain is built from TRBV12-3 or TRBV12-4 and TRBJ2-3; TRBD1 matches at 9 bases. J gave up 3 bases and V 4 bases, and 8 bases lay outside the gene matches. This CDR3 has 16 residues. Written as DNA, the CDR3 is TGTGCCAGCAGTTCACAGGGGGCGATTTCGACAGATACGCAGTATTTT. It encodes CASSSQGAISTDTQYF.